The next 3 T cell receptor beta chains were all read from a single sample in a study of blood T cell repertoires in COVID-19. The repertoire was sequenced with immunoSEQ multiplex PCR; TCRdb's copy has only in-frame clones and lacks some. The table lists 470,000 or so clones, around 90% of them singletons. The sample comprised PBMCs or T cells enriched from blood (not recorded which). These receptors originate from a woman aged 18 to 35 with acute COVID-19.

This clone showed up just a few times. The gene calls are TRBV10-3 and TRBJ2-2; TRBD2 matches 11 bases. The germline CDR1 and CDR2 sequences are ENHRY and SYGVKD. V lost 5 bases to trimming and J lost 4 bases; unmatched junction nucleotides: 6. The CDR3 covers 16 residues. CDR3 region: CAISLAGGTGTGELFF. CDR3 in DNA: TGTGCCATCAGTTTAGCGGGGGGGACGGGCACCGGGGAGCTGTTTTTT.

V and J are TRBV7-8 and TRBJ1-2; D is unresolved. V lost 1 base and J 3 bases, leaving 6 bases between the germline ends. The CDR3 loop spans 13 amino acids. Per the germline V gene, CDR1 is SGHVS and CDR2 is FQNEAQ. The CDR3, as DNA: TGTGCCAGCAGCTTAGATATTGACTATGGCTACACCTTC. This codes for CASSLDIDYGYTF.

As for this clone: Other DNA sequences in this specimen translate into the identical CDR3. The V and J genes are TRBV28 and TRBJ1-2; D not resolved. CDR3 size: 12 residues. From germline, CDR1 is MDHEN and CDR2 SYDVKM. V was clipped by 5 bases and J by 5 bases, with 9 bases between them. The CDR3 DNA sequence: TGTGCCAGCAGTCCTCTCTATTATGGCTACACCTTC. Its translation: CASSPLYYGYTF.